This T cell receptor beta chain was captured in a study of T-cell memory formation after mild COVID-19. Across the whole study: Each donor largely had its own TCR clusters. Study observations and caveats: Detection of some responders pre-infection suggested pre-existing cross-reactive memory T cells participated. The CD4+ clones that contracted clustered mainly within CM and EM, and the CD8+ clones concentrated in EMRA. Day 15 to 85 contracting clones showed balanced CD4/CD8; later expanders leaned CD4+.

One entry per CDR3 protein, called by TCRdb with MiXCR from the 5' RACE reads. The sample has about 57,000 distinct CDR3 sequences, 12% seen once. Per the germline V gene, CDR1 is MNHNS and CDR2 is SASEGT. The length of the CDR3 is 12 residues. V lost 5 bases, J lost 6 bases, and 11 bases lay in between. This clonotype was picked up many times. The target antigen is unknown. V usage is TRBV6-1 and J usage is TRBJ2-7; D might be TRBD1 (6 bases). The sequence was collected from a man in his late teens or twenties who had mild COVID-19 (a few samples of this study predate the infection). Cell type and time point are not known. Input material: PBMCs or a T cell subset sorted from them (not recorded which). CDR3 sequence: CASSPQGTEQYF. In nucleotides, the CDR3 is TGTGCCAGCAGTCCACAGGGAACCGAGCAGTACTTC.